This T cell receptor beta chain derives from a study of HIV-infected patients and healthy controls. TCRdb reprocessed the 5' RACE reads via MiXCR and lists one record per CDR3 protein. The sample holds 15,000 to 20,000 distinct CDR3 sequences, roughly 19% seen once. The CDR3 spans 13 residues. The V and J ends lost 3 bases and 2 bases respectively, with 11 bases between them. Germline assignment: CDR1 DFQATT and CDR2 SNEGSKA (reference sequence). This clonotype was detected a few times. What was sequenced was CD8+ T cells from blood. The origin of this receptor is a human donor in good health. The chain carries TRBV20-1 and TRBJ2-7, with a tentative D call TRBD1 (6 bases). The CDR3: CSARIRGTYEQYF. CDR3 bases: TGCAGTGCTAGGATCAGGGGTACCTACGAGCAGTACTTC.